This TCR beta chain was identified in a study of CD8+ T cells in alopecia areata. About the study: Treatment comprised oral tofacitinib, 5 to 10 mg twice daily, in treated patients. Patients given treatment had severity scored by the percentage of scalp area affected.

The treatment here: oral pan-JAK inhibitor, 5-10 mg twice daily. The CDR3 covers 11 residues. In germline, CDR1 is SGHAT, CDR2 FQDESV (reference sequence). J was trimmed by 13 bases and V by 4 bases; bases with no gene match: 4. Extraction of RNA preceded its reverse transcription into cDNA, which served as the sequencing template. Repertoires were generated with immunoSEQ multiplex PCR, while TCRdb's copy carries only in-frame clones and drops some. The top ten clones hold less than 3.5% of a sample with about 200,000 clones, 50% to 60% of them seen once. The sequencing here drew on CD4+ T cells sorted from blood, taken at week 4, from a patient treated with tofacitinib. The TCR originated in a human donor with alopecia areata. The chain combines TRBV11-1 with TRBJ2-1, with 7 bases aligning to TRBD1. DNA for the CDR3: TGTGCCAGCAGCTCTGGGACAGTCCAGTTCTTC. It is translated as CASSSGTVQFF.